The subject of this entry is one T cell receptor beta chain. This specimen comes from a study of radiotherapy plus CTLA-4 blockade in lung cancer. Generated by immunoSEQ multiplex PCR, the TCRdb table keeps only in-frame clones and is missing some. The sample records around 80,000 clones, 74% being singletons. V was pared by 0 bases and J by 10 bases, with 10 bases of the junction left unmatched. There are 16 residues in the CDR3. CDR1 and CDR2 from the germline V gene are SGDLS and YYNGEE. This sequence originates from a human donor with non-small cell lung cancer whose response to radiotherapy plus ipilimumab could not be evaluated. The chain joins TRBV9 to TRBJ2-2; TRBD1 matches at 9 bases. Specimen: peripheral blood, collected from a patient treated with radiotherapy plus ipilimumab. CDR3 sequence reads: CASSVAHHRGREELFF. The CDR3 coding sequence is TGTGCCAGCAGCGTAGCTCACCACAGGGGGCGAGAGGAGCTGTTTTTT.